Listed below are T cell receptor beta chains from one sample, sequenced in a study of Graves' ophthalmopathy and Graves' hyperthyroidism. MiXCR was run by TCRdb on the multiplex PCR reads, yielding one entry per CDR3 protein. The sample has 650,000 to 900,000 distinct CDR3 sequences; 40% are singletons. Sequencing was carried out using peripheral blood. The receptors were sampled from an adult man with Graves' ophthalmopathy. CDR3s include the opening cysteine and the closing phenylalanine or tryptophan. D genes are given only for firm matches. Size is stated for part of the rows, as once, few or many counts, or as a class when the clone is expanded.

V gene	J gene	clone size	D gene	CDR3 protein	CDR3 DNA
TRBV29-1	TRBJ2-7	-	-	CSLDGARYEQYF	TGCAGCTTAGACGGGGCCCGCTACGAGCAGTACTTC
TRBV19	TRBJ1-2	-	TRBD1	CASSRTGRGDGYTF	TGTGCCAGTAGTCGGACAGGGAGGGGAGATGGCTACACCTTC
TRBV5-1	TRBJ2-5	-	-	CASSPPTGIGETQYF	TGCGCCAGCAGCCCACCTACAGGGATCGGGGAGACCCAGTACTTC
TRBV25-1	TRBJ1-2	-	TRBD1	CASGGSGYTF	TGTGCGTCAGGGGGCTCTGGCTACACCTTC
TRBV12-3/TRBV12-4	TRBJ2-5	many	-	CASSFLGYQETQYF	TGTGCCAGCAGTTTCCTAGGGTACCAAGAGACCCAGTACTTC
TRBV19	TRBJ1-4	-	-	CASSIGATNEKLFF	TGTGCCAGTAGTATAGGTGCAACTAATGAAAAACTGTTTTTT
TRBV7-2	TRBJ2-7	many	TRBD1	CASSLIATGGREQYF	TGTGCCAGCAGCTTAATCGCGACAGGGGGCCGCGAGCAGTACTTC
TRBV7-2	TRBJ2-3	-	-	CASSLGRAADTQYF	TGTGCCAGCAGCTTAGGGCGGGCAGCAGATACGCAGTATTTT
TRBV25-1	TRBJ1-1	-	TRBD1	CALTYLDRGTEAFF	TGTGCCCTCACATACCTCGACAGGGGCACTGAAGCTTTCTTT
TRBV7-2	TRBJ2-2	-	TRBD1	CASSLETGKSGGELFF	TGTGCCAGCAGCTTGGAGACAGGGAAATCGGGCGGGGAGCTGTTTTTT
TRBV7-9	TRBJ1-1	-	TRBD1	CASSQETRGEGSEAFF	TGTGCCAGCAGTCAAGAGACCAGGGGGGAAGGCTCTGAAGCTTTCTTT
TRBV28	TRBJ1-1	-	-	CASSLRSTEAFF	TGTGCCAGCAGTTTGAGGTCGACTGAAGCTTTCTTT
TRBV20-1	TRBJ2-5	-	TRBD1	CSAHKRDRGRETQYF	TGCAGTGCTCATAAGCGGGACAGGGGGAGAGAGACCCAGTACTTC
TRBV7-3	TRBJ2-5	-	TRBD2	CASSPRASGGAETQYF	TGTGCCAGCAGCCCCCGTGCTAGCGGGGGGGCAGAGACCCAGTACTTC
TRBV5-1	TRBJ2-5	-	-	CASSLGFYQETQYF	TGCGCCAGCAGCTTGGGATTCTACCAAGAGACCCAGTACTTC
TRBV7-9	TRBJ2-5	many	TRBD1	CASSGQGAGETQYF	TGTGCCAGCAGCGGTCAGGGGGCGGGGGAGACCCAGTACTTC
TRBV25-1	TRBJ1-3	-	-	CASSGHRVNTIYF	TGTGCCAGCAGTGGTCACAGGGTGAACACCATATATTTT
TRBV12-3/TRBV12-4	TRBJ2-2	-	-	CASSFSARTGELFF	TGTGCCAGCAGTTTCTCCGCTAGAACCGGGGAGCTGTTTTTT
TRBV20-1	TRBJ2-5	-	-	CSATTSQETQYF	TGCAGTGCTACCACTAGCCAAGAGACCCAGTACTTC
TRBV2	TRBJ1-1	many	-	CASLRGLVTEAFF	TGTGCCAGCTTACGGGGCTTGGTTACTGAAGCTTTCTTT
TRBV2	TRBJ2-5	-	-	CASRFIGDQETQYF	TGTGCCAGCAGGTTTATAGGGGACCAAGAGACCCAGTACTTC
TRBV7-9	TRBJ2-1	-	TRBD1	CASSFWTGDNEQFF	TGTGCCAGCAGCTTTTGGACAGGGGACAATGAGCAGTTCTTC
TRBV2	TRBJ1-1	-	-	CASSPWGQMNTEAFF	TGTGCCAGCTCACCCTGGGGGCAGATGAACACTGAAGCTTTCTTT
TRBV7-7	TRBJ2-5	many	TRBD2	CASSPGLAPETQYF	TGTGCCAGCAGCCCGGGACTAGCCCCCGAGACCCAGTACTTC
TRBV24-1	TRBJ1-5	few	-	CASSYSTPGANQPQHF	TGTGCCAGCAGTTACTCTACGCCAGGGGCCAATCAGCCCCAGCATTTT
TRBV5-1	TRBJ2-1	once	TRBD1	CASSLEDRNNEQFF	TGCGCCAGCAGCTTGGAGGACAGGAACAATGAGCAGTTCTTC
TRBV6-5	TRBJ2-5	-	-	CASSYAGRQETQYF	TGTGCCAGCAGTTACGCAGGGCGGCAAGAGACCCAGTACTTC
TRBV6-6	TRBJ2-7	-	-	CASSRASSEQYF	TGTGCCAGCAGCAGGGCCTCCAGCGAGCAGTACTTC
TRBV7-9	TRBJ2-7	few	TRBD1	CASSLVPRQGGYEQYF	TGTGCCAGCAGCTTAGTCCCCAGACAGGGTGGCTACGAGCAGTACTTC
TRBV25-1	TRBJ1-1	-	-	CASSRKEGNTEAFF	TGTGCCAGCAGCCGGAAAGAGGGGAACACTGAAGCTTTCTTT
TRBV7-2	TRBJ1-1	-	-	CASTPGSMNTEAFF	TGTGCCAGCACCCCGGGGTCGATGAACACTGAAGCTTTCTTT
TRBV7-8	TRBJ1-5	few	-	CASSRGVSNQPQHF	TGTGCCAGCAGCAGGGGGGTGAGCAATCAGCCCCAGCATTTT
TRBV3-1	TRBJ1-6	-	-	CASRVLLNSPLHF	TGTGCCAGCAGGGTACTTCTTAATTCACCCCTCCACTTT
TRBV7-3	TRBJ2-3	-	TRBD2	CASSPILAGGTDTQYF	TGCGCCAGCAGCCCAATCCTGGCGGGGGGTACAGATACGCAGTATTTT
TRBV11-2	TRBJ1-1	many	-	CASSLVLYAFF	TGTGCCAGCAGCTTAGTATTGTATGCTTTCTTT
TRBV29-1	TRBJ2-7	many	TRBD1	CSVHGQGAYEQYF	TGCAGCGTCCATGGACAGGGGGCCTACGAGCAGTACTTC
TRBV5-1	TRBJ2-5	many	TRBD1	CASGDRVIETQYF	TGCGCCAGCGGGGACAGGGTCATTGAGACCCAGTACTTC
TRBV10-3	TRBJ2-7	many	TRBD1	CAISESTGAYEQYF	TGTGCCATCAGTGAGTCAACAGGGGCCTACGAGCAGTACTTC
TRBV20-1	TRBJ1-6	few	-	CSAAFLQNSPLHF	TGCAGTGCTGCGTTTCTCCAAAATTCACCCCTCCACTTT
TRBV19	TRBJ1-2	few	-	CASSIPRNYGYTF	TGTGCCAGTAGTATTCCCAGAAACTATGGCTACACCTTC
TRBV20-1	TRBJ2-7	few	-	CSAREQLTYEQYF	TGCAGTGCTAGAGAACAGCTGACCTACGAGCAGTACTTC
TRBV10-3	TRBJ2-5	-	-	CAISATSSDDVNFGETQYF	TGTGCCATCAGTGCCACCAGCAGTGACGATGTGAATTTTGGCGAGACCCAGTACTTC
TRBV10-3	TRBJ2-5	-	-	CASSPTIGTPYQETQYF	TGTGCCAGCAGTCCTACGATCGGGACGCCGTACCAAGAGACCCAGTACTTC
TRBV11-1	TRBJ2-5	-	-	CASRLSRGQTWETQYF	TGTGCCAGCAGATTATCGCGAGGACAGACTTGGGAGACCCAGTACTTC
TRBV19	TRBJ2-7	many	TRBD2	CASSVAGGPGEQYF	TGTGCCAGTAGTGTGGCGGGAGGGCCGGGCGAGCAGTACTTC
TRBV19	TRBJ1-5	many	-	CAVSGGARQPQHF	TGTGCCGTGTCGGGGGGGGCGCGGCAGCCCCAGCATTTT
TRBV19	TRBJ2-6	many	TRBD1	CATATGDSSGANVLTF	TGTGCCACCGCGACAGGGGATAGCTCTGGGGCCAACGTCCTGACTTTC
TRBV7-9	TRBJ2-7	-	TRBD2	CASSQGLAGPREQYF	TGTGCCAGCAGTCAAGGACTAGCGGGACCCCGCGAGCAGTACTTC
TRBV2	TRBJ2-3	-	TRBD2	CASSFNWLAANTDTQYF	TGTGCCAGCAGTTTTAATTGGCTAGCGGCGAACACAGATACGCAGTATTTT
TRBV25-1	TRBJ2-5	-	-	CASSEYMGIQETQYF	TGTGCCAGCAGTGAATATATGGGGATCCAAGAGACCCAGTACTTC
TRBV10-3	TRBJ1-2	once	-	CAISESRTGEYGYTF	TGTGCCATCAGTGAGTCGAGGACCGGGGAGTATGGCTACACCTTC
TRBV15	TRBJ1-5	many	TRBD1	CATSRLTGVGNQPQHF	TGTGCCACCAGCAGACTGACAGGGGTAGGCAATCAGCCCCAGCATTTT
TRBV12-3/TRBV12-4	TRBJ2-7	-	TRBD2	CASSFRAGGGEQYF	TGTGCCAGCAGTTTTAGAGCGGGAGGGGGCGAGCAGTACTTC
TRBV15	TRBJ2-7	many	-	CATSRVQDSYEQYF	TGTGCCACCAGCAGAGTGCAGGACTCCTACGAGCAGTACTTC